The 30 T cell receptor beta chains listed next were all sequenced from one sample in a study of T cell repertoires in cytomegalovirus infection. TCRdb re-called the reads with MiXCR, one entry per CDR3 protein. The repertoire holds 400,000 or so distinct CDR3 sequences, with roughly 30% as singletons. Specimen: PBMCs. The receptors here all came from a human donor in good health (CMV status not recorded). Some clones in this sample may be carry-over from other donors' samples.

In its sample, this clonotype was seen a few times. The gene calls are TRBV7-8 and TRBJ2-7; no clear D. The CDR3 is 15 amino acids. The V end lost 1 base, the J end lost 0 bases, and 10 bases lay between the germline ends. Per germline, CDR1 SGHVS and CDR2 FQNEAQ. CDR3 sequence (DNA): TGTGCCAGCAGCTTAGTTGAGGTGGACTCCTACGAGCAGTACTTC. This encodes CASSLVEVDSYEQYF.

Only a few counts were recorded for this clonotype. The chain employs TRBV7-9 and TRBJ2-5; no clear D gene. The V end was cut by 7 bases, the J end by 2 bases, with 11 bases between. The CDR3 sequence is 13 residues long. In germline, CDR1 is SEHNR, CDR2 FQNEAQ (reference sequence). CDR3 DNA: TGTGCCAGCACGCTGGGTCTGCAAGAGACCCAGTACTTC. Encoded protein: CASTLGLQETQYF. Variable domain in full (rest from reference TRBV7-9 and TRBJ2-5): DTGVSQNPRHKITKRGQNVTFRCDPISEHNRLYWYRQTLGQGPEFLTYFQNEAQLEKSRLLSDRFSAERPKGSFSTLEIQRTEQGDSAMYLCASTLGLQETQYFGPGTRLLVL.

The table lists this clonotype with a count of one. The chain recombines TRBV19 with TRBJ1-6; TRBD1 is a possible D gene (5 bases). Trimming cost V 10 bases and J 11 bases, with 18 bases left between them. CDR1 LNHDA and CDR2 SQIVND come from the germline V gene (reference sequence). CDR3 length equals 13 residues. CDR3 region: CATAGGGRAPLHF. In DNA form, the CDR3 reads TGTGCCACCGCAGGTGGGGGTAGGGCACCCCTCCACTTT.

This clonotype has more than one count but fewer than ten. The chain carries TRBV4-1 and TRBJ1-4; 11 nucleotides align to TRBD1. This CDR3 comprises 18 residues. Per germline, CDR1 MGHRA and CDR2 YSYEKL. V lost 3 bases to trimming and J lost 2 bases; unmatched junction nucleotides: 8. This CDR3 is CASSHGQGALTTNEKLFF. The CDR3 DNA reads as TGCGCCAGCAGCCACGGACAGGGGGCTCTAACCACTAATGAAAAACTGTTTTTT.

This clonotype was picked up a small number of times. V usage is TRBV11-2 and J usage is TRBJ2-2; D possibly corresponds to TRBD1 (6 bases). Germline V CDR1 and CDR2: SGHAT, FQNNGV. This CDR3 spans 15 amino acids. Trimming left V 2 bases short and J 5 bases short, with 12 bases between. The DNA of the CDR3 is TGTGCCAGCAGCTTACAACTACAGGGAACCGGGGAGCTGTTTTTT. Translating it yields CASSLQLQGTGELFF.

The chain employs TRBV6-6 and TRBJ1-1, with D tentatively TRBD1 (5 bases). V was cut by 2 bases and J by 5 bases, with 15 bases left in between. In germline, CDR1 is MNHNY, CDR2 SVGAGI (reference sequence). The CDR3 length is 15 residues. CDR3 sequence: CASSYLGTGVTEAFF. DNA of the CDR3: TGTGCCAGCAGTTACCTCGGCACGGGGGTAACTGAAGCTTTCTTT.

A word on this clonotype: This likely reflects a read error, since a far larger clone is one base away. The chain employs TRBV7-2 and TRBJ2-2; no clear D. Germline assignment: CDR1 SGHTA and CDR2 FQGNSA. CDR3 size: 12 residues. The V end was cut by 6 bases, the J end by 6 bases, with 8 bases between. CDR3 bases: TGTGCCAGCAGTTCCTACCCCGGGGAGCTGTTTTTT. As protein: CASSSYPGELFF.

The chain combines TRBV6-5 with TRBJ1-1; D ambiguous. CDR1 is MNHEY, CDR2 SVGAGI, per germline. The ends were cut back, 2 bases at V and 7 bases at J, with 14 bases in the middle. The CDR3 runs to 14 residues. CDR3 sequence: CASSYAQNTLEAFF. The CDR3 bases are TGTGCCAGCAGTTACGCGCAGAATACACTTGAAGCTTTCTTT.

A few counts support this clonotype. V is TRBV6-5 and J is TRBJ2-1, with 10 bases that match TRBD2. CDR1 and CDR2 from the germline V gene are MNHEY and SVGAGI. The CDR3 is made up of 15 amino acids. The J segment lost 7 bases and the V segment lost 8 bases, leaving 11 bases of the junction unmatched. The CDR3 nucleotides are TGTGCCAGCGCCGAGGGCACTAGCGGGGTAAATGAGCAGTTCTTC. Amino acid sequence: CASAEGTSGVNEQFF.

This clonotype turned up a few times. The rearrangement joins TRBV5-6 to TRBJ2-3; D might be TRBD1 (5 bases). V shed 1 base and J shed 4 bases, with 19 bases lying between them. The CDR3 is made up of 17 amino acids. Germline assignment: CDR1 SGHDT and CDR2 YYEEEE. The DNA for the CDR3 is TGTGCCAGCAGCTTGTTGGGCGCAGGGAACGAGGCAGATACGCAGTATTTT. Translated, it gives CASSLLGAGNEADTQYF.

Details on this clonotype: This likely comes from a read error, as the CDR3 has no conserved phenylalanine or tryptophan at its end. V and J are TRBV4-1 and TRBJ2-7, with a weak D call TRBD2 (6 bases). From germline, CDR1 is MGHRA and CDR2 YSYEKL. This CDR3 has 19 residues. V lost 0 bases to trimming and J lost 0 bases, with 21 bases between them. CDR3 DNA: TGCGCCAGCAGCCAAGAAAGCTTGGCGGGACTTCGAAGCTCCTACGAGCAGTACTTA. Its protein product is CASSQESLAGLRSSYEQYL.

This clonotype was counted a few times. J is TRBJ1-1 and V is TRBV2; D is ambiguous. The CDR3 consists of 15 residues. Germline values: CDR1 SNHLY, CDR2 FYNNEI. The ends were cut back, 3 bases at V and 1 base at J, with 12 bases in the middle. The CDR3 DNA sequence: TGTGCCAGCAGTGAGGGGAAGACGGGGAACACTGAAGCTTTCTTT. It encodes CASSEGKTGNTEAFF.

This clonotype was detected only once. The CDR3 does not close with the conserved phenylalanine or tryptophan, likely indicating a read error. V is TRBV7-9 and J is TRBJ1-6, with D possibly being TRBD1 (6 bases). The CDR3 sequence is 13 residues long. V lost 6 bases and J 10 bases, leaving 13 bases between the germline ends. In germline, CDR1 is SEHNR, CDR2 FQNEAQ (reference sequence). The CDR3 DNA sequence: TGTGCCAGCAGTGGGGGGGGGCGGTCACCCCTCCACTTG. Translation gives CASSGGGRSPLHL.

Only a few counts were recorded for this clonotype. The J gene is TRBJ2-3, the V gene TRBV6-5; D is uncertain. Germline CDR1 and CDR2: MNHEY and SVGAGI. Trimming left V 6 bases short and J 1 base short, with 17 bases between. The CDR3 is 16 residues long. CDR3 sequence reads: CASSLRPKRGTDTQYF. DNA of the CDR3: TGTGCCAGCAGCCTCCGGCCGAAGCGAGGCACAGATACGCAGTATTTT.

This clonotype showed up just a few times. The J gene is TRBJ1-1, the V gene TRBV5-1; TRBD1 is a possible D gene (6 bases). Germline V gene sequence: CDR1 SGHRS, CDR2 YFSETQ. The CDR3 contains 16 residues. V lost 0 bases and J 0 bases, leaving 12 bases between the germline ends. This CDR3 is CASSLAGQKMNTEAFF. Written as DNA, the CDR3 is TGCGCCAGCAGCTTGGCAGGACAGAAAATGAACACTGAAGCTTTCTTT.

The chain couples TRBV19 to TRBJ1-6; the match to TRBD1 covers 7 bases. V was clipped by 6 bases and J by 10 bases; unmatched bases: 6. The CDR3 runs to 13 residues. Germline V gene lookup returns CDR1 LNHDA and CDR2 SQIVND (reference sequence). CDR3 coding DNA: TGTGCCAGTAGAACAGGGGACACGTCACCCCTCCACTTT. Residues: CASRTGDTSPLHF.

This chain connects TRBV2 to TRBJ2-2; D is uncertain. Germline CDR1 is SNHLY and CDR2 is FYNNEI. The CDR3 has 14 residues. V was shortened by 4 bases and J by 0 bases, with 6 bases between the two germline ends. CDR3 coding DNA: TGTGCCAGCAGTGGGACGGCGAACACCGGGGAGCTGTTTTTT. Its translation is CASSGTANTGELFF.

V and J are TRBV7-8 and TRBJ2-3; 7 nucleotides match TRBD1. The germline V gene has CDR1 SGHVS and CDR2 FQNEAQ. The trim removed 5 bases at V and 1 base at J, leaving 6 bases unmatched. The CDR3 has 15 residues. DNA for the CDR3: TGTGCCAGCAGCGCAGGGGGAAGAGGCACAGATACGCAGTATTTT. Translated: CASSAGGRGTDTQYF.

Comment on this clonotype: Just one base apart from a much larger clone, this may be a read error. This chain links TRBV12-3 or TRBV12-4 with TRBJ2-7, with 9 bases identical to TRBD1. V lost 5 bases and J lost 6; bases outside the gene matches: 11. This CDR3 is 15 amino acids long. The CDR3 DNA sequence: TGTGCCAGCAGTCCCGCCGGGACAGGGTTGGCCGAGCAGTACTTC. Its protein product is CASSPAGTGLAEQYF.

The table lists this clonotype with a few counts. This chain links TRBV2 with TRBJ2-1, with D tentatively TRBD2 (6 bases). The CDR3 contains 18 residues. The V end was cut by 3 bases, the J end by 2 bases, with 20 bases between. Germline values: CDR1 SNHLY, CDR2 FYNNEI. The CDR3: CASSDSRGPLAAYNEQFF. The CDR3 DNA reads as TGTGCCAGCAGTGACTCACGCGGGCCCTTAGCGGCCTACAATGAGCAGTTCTTC.

This clonotype showed up just a few times. The CDR3 nucleotides are TGTGCCAGTAGTATTGGGGCTGGGGACAATGAGCAGTTCTTC. This gives the protein CASSIGAGDNEQFF. J is TRBJ2-1 and V is TRBV19; D is possibly TRBD1 (5 bases). Trimming pared 3 bases from V and 5 bases from J, leaving 11 bases between. The CDR3 has 14 residues. The germline V gene encodes CDR1 LNHDA and CDR2 SQIVND (reference sequence).

This clonotype was seen a handful of times. This chain links TRBV4-1 with TRBJ1-1; 10 nucleotides agree with TRBD1. Losses at the gene ends were 5 bases for V and 3 bases for J; bases not matched to a gene: 3. This CDR3 has 14 amino acids. Germline values: CDR1 MGHRA, CDR2 YSYEKL. The CDR3 sequence is CASSIGQGDTEAFF. CDR3 nucleotides: TGCGCCAGCAGCATAGGACAGGGGGACACTGAAGCTTTCTTT.

This clonotype was observed a few times. The V call is TRBV28, the J call TRBJ1-1; D call uncertain. Trimming took off 2 bases at V and 1 base at J, with 11 bases between the two ends. The CDR3 has 15 amino acids. Germline CDR1 MDHEN, CDR2 SYDVKM. Here the CDR3 reads CASSLAGPANTEAFF. The CDR3 nucleotides are TGTGCCAGCAGTTTAGCCGGGCCCGCGAACACTGAAGCTTTCTTT.

In this sample, this clonotype turned up a few times. This sequence joins TRBV14 and TRBJ2-7; D is possibly TRBD1 (5 bases). V dropped 9 bases and J dropped 3 bases, with 15 bases sitting between them. CDR3 length equals 13 residues. Germline V gene lookup returns CDR1 SGHDN and CDR2 FVKESK. CDR3 DNA sequence: TGTGCCAGAAGACAGACCGAGTGCTACGAGCAGTACTTC. Protein sequence: CARRQTECYEQYF.

This clonotype was detected only a few times. In nucleotides, the CDR3 is TGTGCCACCAGTGATTCGAGGCGGGAAACCCCCCAGCATTTT. It translates to CATSDSRRETPQHF. The chain has TRBV24-1 and TRBJ1-5; D gene uncertain. This CDR3 region has 14 residues. Trimming removed 2 bases from V and 10 bases from J, with 14 bases in between. Germline loops: CDR1 KGHDR, CDR2 SFDVKD.

J is TRBJ2-3 and V is TRBV7-2; D uncertain. Between the trimmed V and J ends, which lost 1 base and 4 bases, there was a span of 15 bases. Germline V CDR1 and CDR2: SGHTA, FQGNSA. This CDR3 is built from 16 residues. The CDR3 DNA reads TGTGCCAGCAGCTTAGGGCGGCGGAGTTCCGCAGATACGCAGTATTTT. It codes for CASSLGRRSSADTQYF.

This clonotype appeared a few times. V usage is TRBV11-2 and J usage is TRBJ1-1; D remains ambiguous. This CDR3 spans 14 amino acids. V gave up 2 bases and J gave up 0 bases, with 7 bases separating them. Germline V lookup: CDR1 SGHAT, CDR2 FQNNGV. For the CDR3, the DNA is TGTGCCAGCAGCTTACAGGCCGTGAACACTGAAGCTTTCTTT. It is translated as CASSLQAVNTEAFF.

This clonotype was detected a few times. The chain uses TRBV5-6 and TRBJ1-2; D not certain. With 2 bases removed from V and 0 bases from J, the gap between germline ends came to 14 bases. This CDR3 contains 16 residues. Germline CDR1 and CDR2: SGHDT and YYEEEE. The CDR3 protein is CASSFGMERTNYGYTF. CDR3 nucleotide sequence: TGTGCCAGCAGCTTCGGTATGGAACGGACTAACTATGGCTACACCTTC.

This clonotype appeared many times. J is TRBJ2-1 and V is TRBV4-3, with unresolved D. The CDR3 runs to 15 residues. The ends were cut back, 4 bases at V and 6 bases at J, with 16 bases in the middle. The germline CDR1 and CDR2 sequences are LGHNA and YSLEER. The CDR3 coding sequence is TGCGCCAGCAGCCGCAGGCTTGGGTCAGGCAATGAGCAGTTCTTC. Its translation is CASSRRLGSGNEQFF.

This clonotype was detected a few times. The V gene is TRBV11-3, the J gene TRBJ2-3, with 9 nucleotides matching TRBD2. Germline V gene sequence: CDR1 SGHNT, CDR2 YENEEA. V was clipped by 3 bases and J by 2 bases; unmatched bases: 3. The CDR3 totals 15 residues. CDR3 region: CASSFSGGNTDTQYF. The DNA of the CDR3 is TGTGCCAGCAGCTTTAGCGGGGGAAACACAGATACGCAGTATTTT.